Below, 8 T cell receptor beta chains from the same sample are listed, as sequenced in a study of post-analysis software for immune sequencing data (dated by TCRdb to the mid-2010s). General study outcomes and caveats: Patients showed significantly higher frequencies than controls for five TRBV segments, among them TRBV5-6, TRBV5-1 and TRBV20-1.

Preparation of the library involved PCR. Sequencing used an Illumina HiSeq 2500. Unique molecular identifiers were incorporated into TCR beta cDNA libraries to reduce PCR and sequencing biases. TCRdb ran its own pipeline on the public reads, namely fastp trimming at Q25 and MiXCR clone calling, and kept in-frame beta chains. All rows with the same CDR3 protein become a single entry with the most common DNA and genes. The sample table records fewer than 850,000 distinct CDR3 sequences; 25% to 30% of these occur just once. Around 0.6% of the sample is held by the ten biggest clonotypes. Antigen specificity for these receptors is unknown. The source material was blood. The receptors derive from a girl aged 10 to 17 with multiple sclerosis.

This clonotype was found a few times. CDR3 nucleotides: TGTGCCATCAGCGCCGGGACAGCGAATGAGCAGTTCTTC. Translated: CAISAGTANEQFF. The chain carries TRBV10-3 and TRBJ2-1, with 7 positions matching TRBD1. This CDR3 region has 13 residues. In germline, CDR1 is ENHRY, CDR2 SYGVKD. V gave up 6 bases and J gave up 7 bases; unmatched junction bases: 6.

The chain employs TRBV29-1 and TRBJ2-7; 8 bases are a match to TRBD2. Trimming at V came to 2 bases and at J to 0 bases, leaving 3 bases not matched to a gene. The CDR3 covers 14 residues. Germline assignment: CDR1 SQVTM and CDR2 ANQGSEA. In DNA, the CDR3 is TGCAGCGTTGAAACTAGCGGACACTCCTACGAGCAGTACTTC. Encoded protein: CSVETSGHSYEQYF.

Details on this clonotype: One base away lies a much larger clone, so this may be a sequencing read error. The chain recombines TRBV6-1 with TRBJ2-1; a possible D gene is TRBD2 (6 bases). CDR3 length: 13 residues. In germline, CDR1 is MNHNS, CDR2 SASEGT. CDR3 amino acids: CASSLADYNGQFF. Written as DNA, the CDR3 is TGTGCCAGCAGTTTAGCGGACTACAATGGGCAGTTCTTC.

This clonotype was picked up a small number of times. This chain links TRBV11-2 with TRBJ2-3; TRBD2 matches at 8 bases. V shed 5 bases and J 6 bases; nucleotides not matched to a gene: 7. The CDR3 extends over 14 amino acids. CDR1 is SGHAT, CDR2 FQNNGV, per germline. The CDR3 here is CASSLSGVVDTQYF. The CDR3, as DNA: TGTGCCAGCAGCCTTAGCGGGGTTGTGGATACGCAGTATTTT.

There are many counts of this clonotype. The J gene is TRBJ2-7, the V gene TRBV20-1; the match to TRBD1 covers 9 bases. The CDR3 is 13 amino acids. V was pared by 1 base and J by 2 bases, with 0 bases of the junction left unmatched. Looked up from germline, CDR1 is DFQATT and CDR2 is SNEGSKA (reference sequence). DNA for the CDR3: TGCAGTGCTAGAGGACAGGGGGCCTACGAGCAGTACTTC. Translating gives CSARGQGAYEQYF.

This clonotype was seen a few times. The chain uses TRBV4-3 and TRBJ1-1; D is undetermined. Trimming shortened V by 1 base and J by 5 bases, and 11 bases separated the two germline ends. The CDR3 loop spans 14 amino acids. The germline CDR1 and CDR2 sequences are LGHNA and YSLEER. The CDR3 region has the DNA TGCGCCAGCAGCCAAGGTGAAGGGTTGACTGAAGCTTTCTTT. Its translation is CASSQGEGLTEAFF.

This clonotype was counted between two and nine times. The CDR3 reads CASSLGLERFF. The CDR3 region has the DNA TGTGCCAGCAGCTTAGGTTTGGAACGGTTCTTC. The chain uses TRBV7-2 and TRBJ2-1; D gene ambiguous. The germline V and J ends were trimmed by 1 base and 15 bases, with 10 bases remaining between them. Per germline, CDR1 SGHTA and CDR2 FQGNSA. The CDR3 covers 11 residues.

The chain employs TRBV11-2 and TRBJ2-1; weak D call: TRBD1 (5 bases). V was pared by 0 bases and J by 6 bases, with 9 bases between. This CDR3 is built from 14 residues. Germline loops: CDR1 SGHAT, CDR2 FQNNGV. The CDR3 sequence is CASSLDRVGNEQFF. CDR3 DNA: TGTGCCAGCAGCTTAGACAGGGTCGGCAATGAGCAGTTCTTC.